A single sample gave rise to the 5 T cell receptor beta chains below, sequenced in a study of blood T cell repertoires in COVID-19. Profiled with immunoSEQ multiplex PCR; TCRdb holds only in-frame clones, not every one. This sample has 150,000 to 250,000 clones; around 87% occur once, and the top ten carry 2% to 2.5%. The sample comprised PBMCs or T cells enriched from blood (not recorded which). The receptors here all came from a woman younger than 45 who had recovered from COVID-19.

V gene TRBV7-2 combines with J gene TRBJ2-7; the match to TRBD1 covers 8 bases. The V segment lost 5 bases and the J segment 0 bases; nucleotides outside the gene matches: 3. The CDR3 is made up of 14 amino acids. Germline CDR1 reads SGHTA; CDR2 reads FQGNSA. The CDR3 DNA is TGTGCCAGCAGCGTGGGACAGGCCTCCTACGAGCAGTACTTC. This codes for CASSVGQASYEQYF.

This clone was seen a single time. The rearrangement links TRBV4-3 to TRBJ2-5, with 7 positions matching TRBD1. There are 13 residues in the CDR3. Germline V gene lookup returns CDR1 LGHNA and CDR2 YSLEER. With 3 bases clipped from V and 5 bases from J, the junction kept 3 bases outside the gene matches. As DNA, the CDR3 is TGCGCCAGCAGCCAGACAGGGATGGAGACCCAGTACTTC. Its protein product is CASSQTGMETQYF.

V gene TRBV7-8 combines with J gene TRBJ2-7; 7 bases match TRBD1. The CDR3 loop spans 14 amino acids. V trimming: 8 bases; J trimming: 3 bases; junction bases outside the gene matches: 10. Germline assignment: CDR1 SGHVS and CDR2 FQNEAQ. Written as DNA, the CDR3 is TGTGCCAGCGCTCCGCAGGGGGTGGGCTACGAGCAGTACTTC. Protein: CASAPQGVGYEQYF.

This clone was observed a single time. The chain couples TRBV29-1 to TRBJ2-7, with 8 positions matching TRBD1. V was pared by 6 bases and J by 6 bases, with 10 bases of the junction left unmatched. The CDR3 loop spans 13 amino acids. In germline, CDR1 is SQVTM, CDR2 ANQGSEA. Here the CDR3 DNA reads TGCAGCGTGCGCAGGGGGCAACGTTTCGAGCAGTACTTC. It translates to CSVRRGQRFEQYF.

The chain employs TRBV5-6 and TRBJ2-1; TRBD2 matches at 9 bases. The germline gives CDR1 SGHDT, CDR2 YYEEEE. J lost 2 bases, V lost 5 bases, and 8 bases had no gene match. This CDR3 contains 16 residues. CDR3 protein: CASSSIAGAAYNEQFF. CDR3 DNA: TGTGCCAGCAGTTCCATAGCGGGAGCCGCCTACAATGAGCAGTTCTTC.